Below are 3 T cell receptor beta chains sequenced from a single sample in a study of blood T cell repertoires in COVID-19. Libraries were prepared by immunoSEQ multiplex PCR; TCRdb keeps only in-frame clonotypes and omits some of them. The sample has approximately 300,000 clones, 75% to 95% seen once. Sequencing was performed on peripheral blood. The origin of the receptors is a woman in her twenties or thirties with COVID-19, enrolled during active disease.

This chain joins TRBV5-1 and TRBJ1-1; 12 bases match TRBD1. CDR1 is SGHRS and CDR2 is YFSETQ in the germline V gene. V trimming: 1 base; J trimming: 0 bases; junction bases outside the gene matches: 10. The CDR3 totals 19 residues. CDR3 DNA: TGCGCCAGCAGCTTGTGGGACAGGGGGCGTGTGGGCATGAACACTGAAGCTTTCTTT. It is translated as CASSLWDRGRVGMNTEAFF.

This chain links TRBV6-5 with TRBJ2-1; the D gene is possibly TRBD2 (6 bases). The CDR3 sequence is 15 residues long. The V end lost 6 bases, the J end lost 5 bases, and 17 bases lay between the germline ends. CDR1 and CDR2 (germline): MNHEY, SVGAGI. Here the CDR3 reads CASRPGRRDHNEQFF. The CDR3, as DNA: TGTGCCAGCAGACCGGGAAGGCGGGACCACAATGAGCAGTTCTTC.

This clone was observed a few times. CDR3 sequence reads: CASSFNPSPSRIMDGYTF. The CDR3 nucleotides read TGCGCCAGCAGCTTTAATCCCTCTCCGAGCCGTATTATGGATGGCTACACCTTC. The rearrangement uses TRBV5-1 and TRBJ1-2; D not resolved. V shed 2 bases and J shed 6 bases, with 26 bases lying between them. This CDR3 has 18 residues. Germline CDR1 SGHRS, CDR2 YFSETQ.